Listed below are T cell receptor beta chains from one sample, sequenced in a study of T-cell memory formation after mild COVID-19. TCRdb analysed the 5' RACE reads with MiXCR anew, one entry per CDR3 protein. Among fewer than 400,000 distinct CDR3 sequences listed, over 10% were seen once. Sequencing input: PBMCs or a T cell subset sorted from them (not recorded which). These receptors all stem from a man aged 18 to 30 who had mild COVID-19 (a few samples of this study predate the infection). Cell type and time point are not known. Both conserved end residues are part of each CDR3. A D gene is named only where the DNA matches it firmly. Some rows have no size entry. The others give once, few or many, or a class for an expanded clone.

j_call clone_size d_call v_call cdr3_nt cdr3_aa
TRBJ2-3 . . TRBV20-1 TGCAGTGCTTGGATTTGGACAGATACGCAGTATTTT CSAWIWTDTQYF
TRBJ2-3 . TRBD1 TRBV7-2 TGTGCCAGCAAAGAGGGGGCCACCAGGGATACGCAGTATTTT CASKEGATRDTQYF
TRBJ1-2 . TRBD1 TRBV12-3/TRBV12-4 TGTGCCAGCAGTCGGGACAGGGAGTATGGCTACACCTTC CASSRDREYGYTF
TRBJ1-1 few . TRBV28 TGTGCCAGCACCTGGGACACTGAAGCTTTCTTT CASTWDTEAFF
TRBJ1-5 few . TRBV5-5 TGTGCCAGCAGCTTGGCCGGCGGGGGAATCAATCAGCCCCAGCATTTT CASSLAGGGINQPQHF
TRBJ1-2 . . TRBV7-8 TGTGCCAGCAGCTTACAGGGGCGAGCTAACTATGGCTACACCTTC CASSLQGRANYGYTF
TRBJ1-2 few TRBD1 TRBV29-1 TGCAGCATTGGGGCCAGGGGGGCTAACTATGGCTACACCTTC CSIGARGANYGYTF
TRBJ2-5 . . TRBV29-1 TGCAGCGTGTCTAACTGGGCCCAGTACTTC CSVSNWAQYF
TRBJ1-2 . . TRBV4-2 TGTGCCAGCAGCCAATTTAGGGAAACGCTCTATGGCTACACCTTC CASSQFRETLYGYTF
TRBJ1-1 few . TRBV3-1 TGTGCCAGCAGCACCCCCCCGGGCCGTGAAGCTTTCTTT CASSTPPGREAFF
TRBJ1-1 few . TRBV5-6 TGTGCCAGCAGCCCCCGGGGGGGGCAGGGGAACACTGAAGCTTTCTTT CASSPRGGQGNTEAFF
TRBJ1-2 many . TRBV19 TGTGCCAGTAGAATGTTCCAGGGAGCTAACTATGGCTACACCTTC CASRMFQGANYGYTF
TRBJ2-7 few . TRBV20-1 TGCAGTGCTAGAGGGCCGTCGAGAAAGGACGAGCAGTACTTC CSARGPSRKDEQYF
TRBJ1-5 many . TRBV12-3/TRBV12-4 TGTGCCAGCAGTTATAGCCCCGCAGGGTTGAGTCAGCCCCAGCATTTT CASSYSPAGLSQPQHF
TRBJ2-7 . . TRBV4-1 TGCGCCAGCAGCCAGGGTTTCCGGGACGGCGAGCAGTACTTC CASSQGFRDGEQYF
TRBJ1-2 many TRBD1 TRBV12-3/TRBV12-4 TGTGCCAGCAGTCGTCCCGGGACAGGGAAACCTGGCTACACCTTC CASSRPGTGKPGYTF
TRBJ1-2 . TRBD1 TRBV27 TGTGCCAGCAGTTTGTCGACAGGGGCGGACTACTATGGCTACACCTTC CASSLSTGADYYGYTF
TRBJ1-4 . TRBD1 TRBV7-9 TGTGCCAGCAGCGGGGACAGGGGCCGATTTCTGTTTTTT CASSGDRGRFLFF
TRBJ2-1 few TRBD2 TRBV20-1 TGCAGTGCTAGAGATCACGGGCTAGCGGGGGCGTTGAATGAGCAGTTCTTC CSARDHGLAGALNEQFF
TRBJ2-7 . . TRBV20-1 TGCAGTGCTAGTTCCCCTCTCACCTCCTACGAGCAGTACTTC CSASSPLTSYEQYF
TRBJ2-1 . . TRBV20-1 TGCAGTGCTAGAGAGCGGGGCCTCCCGGGTAATGAGCAGTTCTTC CSARERGLPGNEQFF
TRBJ1-6 many . TRBV6-1 TGTGCCAGCACTGGAGAGGGGGACGGGGGTAGAGCCCTCCACTTT CASTGEGDGGRALHF
TRBJ1-2 few . TRBV18 TGTGCCAGCTCCCCCAGGACGTACTATGGCTACACCTTC CASSPRTYYGYTF
TRBJ2-1 . . TRBV5-1 TGCGCCAGCAGCTTGGGACCCGACGGCAATGAGCAGTTCTTC CASSLGPDGNEQFF
TRBJ1-2 few . TRBV7-9 TGTGCCAGCAGCTTAAAGGAACAGGAGGCATACGGTGGCTACACCTTC CASSLKEQEAYGGYTF
TRBJ1-5 many . TRBV5-1 TGCGCCAGCAGCTTGACGGGAGGGGATCAGCCCCAGCATTTT CASSLTGGDQPQHF
TRBJ1-1 few TRBD1 TRBV29-1 TGCAGCATGACAGGGGGAGGGGGTTGGAACACTGAAGCTTTCTTT CSMTGGGGWNTEAFF
TRBJ2-1 . . TRBV12-3/TRBV12-4 TGTGCCAGCAGTTTACTTCTTATAGCCAATGAGCAGTTCTTC CASSLLLIANEQFF
TRBJ2-7 . . TRBV7-9 TGTGCCAGCAGCTTCATCGGACTGAGCTCCTACGAGCAGTACTTC CASSFIGLSSYEQYF
TRBJ2-1 few TRBD2 TRBV11-2 TGTGCCAGCAGCTTAGTCCCTAGCGGGGGGGAGGATGAGCAGTTCTTC CASSLVPSGGEDEQFF
TRBJ2-1 few TRBD2 TRBV11-2 TGTGCCAGCAGGGGGACGCGGGAGAGCTCCTACAATGAGCAGTTCTTC CASRGTRESSYNEQFF
TRBJ2-3 few . TRBV7-9 TGTGCCAGCAGCCGCCAGGAAACAGATACGCAGTATTTT CASSRQETDTQYF
TRBJ2-1 many TRBD2 TRBV6-2/TRBV6-3 TGTGCCAGCAGCCTGGGACTAGCCTACAATGAGCAGTTCTTC CASSLGLAYNEQFF
TRBJ1-2 once . TRBV29-1 TGCAGCGTTGACGAGGGAGCTAACTATGGCTACACCTTC CSVDEGANYGYTF
TRBJ2-5 few TRBD2 TRBV20-1 TGCAGTGCTCTTAAGCGGGGAGGAGAGACCCAGTACTTC CSALKRGGETQYF
TRBJ2-7 many TRBD1 TRBV5-1 TGCGCCAGCAGCTATTCGGACAGGGGCTACGAGCAGTACTTC CASSYSDRGYEQYF
TRBJ2-1 . TRBD2 TRBV11-2 TGTGCCAGCAGCACCGGGACTAGCGGGGGCTTGGGGAAGTTCTTC CASSTGTSGGLGKFF
TRBJ2-1 few . TRBV7-9 TGTGCCAGCAGCCAAGACATCGGCGGGATTAATGAGCAGTTCTTC CASSQDIGGINEQFF
TRBJ2-7 . . TRBV4-3 TGCGCCAGCAGCTACGGAGCCAACTACGAGCAGTACTTC CASSYGANYEQYF
TRBJ2-2 few . TRBV3-1 TGTGCCAGCAGCTCAGTTGCGACAGGAATAGCCGGGGAGCTGTTTTTT CASSSVATGIAGELFF
TRBJ2-5 many . TRBV9 TGTGCCAGCAGCGTAGCGGCTCAAGAGACCCAGTACTTC CASSVAAQETQYF
TRBJ1-6 few . TRBV11-2 TGTGCCAGCAGCTTGTCCGACAGGCGCCTGGTCCATTCACCCCTCCACTTT CASSLSDRRLVHSPLHF
TRBJ2-1 few . TRBV29-1 TGCAGCGTTAAACGGGACGGGACTGACAATGAGCAGTTCTTC CSVKRDGTDNEQFF
TRBJ2-3 few . TRBV5-1 TGCGCCAGCAGCCGGCTAGACCGGGGCGATACGCAGTATTTT CASSRLDRGDTQYF
TRBJ1-1 . . TRBV4-1 TGCGCCAGCAGCCAAGGAGACTCGAACACTGAAGCTTTCTTT CASSQGDSNTEAFF
TRBJ2-1 . TRBD2 TRBV7-3 TGTGCCAGCAGCCCGCAAAGCGGGGGCAGCTCCTACAATGAGCAGTTCTTC CASSPQSGGSSYNEQFF
TRBJ1-1 few . TRBV11-2 TGTGCCAGCAGCTTAGTTAGTTCCCAGGGCCCATTGAACACTGAAGCTTTCTTT CASSLVSSQGPLNTEAFF
TRBJ2-1 few . TRBV11-2 TGTGCCAGCAGCCCGAATCCTGGGATTTTTTATGAGCAGTTCTTC CASSPNPGIFYEQFF
TRBJ2-7 few . TRBV25-1 TGTGCCAGCAGTGAATCCCTTGGGGGCTACGAGCAGTACTTC CASSESLGGYEQYF
TRBJ2-5 . TRBD1 TRBV7-6 TGTGCCAGCAGCACCCACAGGGGCCGGGGGACCCAGTACTTC CASSTHRGRGTQYF
TRBJ1-2 many TRBD1 TRBV18 TGTGCCAGCTCACCAACAGACAGGGACGTTGGCTACACCTTC CASSPTDRDVGYTF
TRBJ2-3 . . TRBV27 TGTGCCAGCAGTTTAATGGCGGACCGCACAGATACGCAGTATTTT CASSLMADRTDTQYF